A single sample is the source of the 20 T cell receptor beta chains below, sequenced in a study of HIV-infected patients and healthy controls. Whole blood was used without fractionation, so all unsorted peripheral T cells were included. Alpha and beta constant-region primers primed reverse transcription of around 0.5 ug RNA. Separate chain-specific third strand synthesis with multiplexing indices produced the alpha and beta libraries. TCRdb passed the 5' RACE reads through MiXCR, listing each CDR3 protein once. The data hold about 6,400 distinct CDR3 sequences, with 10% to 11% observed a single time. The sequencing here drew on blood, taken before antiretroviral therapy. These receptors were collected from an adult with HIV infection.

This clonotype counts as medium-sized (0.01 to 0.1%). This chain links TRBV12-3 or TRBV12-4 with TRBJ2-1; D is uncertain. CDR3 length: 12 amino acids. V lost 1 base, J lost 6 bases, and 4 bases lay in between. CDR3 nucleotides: TGTGCCAGCAGTTTAGACCCCAATGAGCAGTTCTTC. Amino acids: CASSLDPNEQFF.

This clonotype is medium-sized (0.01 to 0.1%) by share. The CDR3: CASSIAAWGEAFF. CDR3 in DNA: TGTGCCAGTAGTATAGCTGCTTGGGGTGAAGCTTTCTTT. V is TRBV19 and J is TRBJ1-1; D unclear. V lost 1 base, J lost 7 bases, and 10 bases lay in between. There are 13 residues in the CDR3. Germline CDR1 is LNHDA and CDR2 is SQIVND (reference sequence).

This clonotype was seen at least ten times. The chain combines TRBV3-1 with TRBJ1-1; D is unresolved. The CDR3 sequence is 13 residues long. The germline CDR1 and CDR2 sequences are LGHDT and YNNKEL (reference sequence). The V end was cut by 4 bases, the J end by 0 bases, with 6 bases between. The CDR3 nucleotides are TGTGCCAGCAGCCTTTACTTGAACACTGAAGCTTTCTTT. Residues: CASSLYLNTEAFF.

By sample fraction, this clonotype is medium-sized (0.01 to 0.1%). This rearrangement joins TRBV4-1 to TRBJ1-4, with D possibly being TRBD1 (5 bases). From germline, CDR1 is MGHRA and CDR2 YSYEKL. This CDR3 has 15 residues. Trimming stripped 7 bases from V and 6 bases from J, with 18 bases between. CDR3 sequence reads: CASTSNPGADEKLFF. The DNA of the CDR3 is TGCGCCAGCACCTCTAACCCCGGGGCGGATGAAAAACTGTTTTTT.

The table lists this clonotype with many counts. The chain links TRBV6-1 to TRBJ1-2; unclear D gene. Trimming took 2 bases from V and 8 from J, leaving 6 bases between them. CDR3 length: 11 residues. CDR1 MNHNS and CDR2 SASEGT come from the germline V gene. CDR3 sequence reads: CASSEYGGYTF. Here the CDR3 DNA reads TGTGCCAGCAGTGAATATGGCGGCTACACCTTC.

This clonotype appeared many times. CDR3 loop: CASSQGQNLEAFF. DNA of the CDR3: TGTGCCAGCTCACAGGGACAGAACCTTGAAGCTTTCTTT. This sequence joins TRBV18 and TRBJ1-1; TRBD1 matches 7 bases. Trimming at V came to 4 bases and at J to 7 bases, leaving 6 bases not matched to a gene. The CDR3 is 13 residues long. Germline CDR1 is KGHSH and CDR2 is LQKENI.

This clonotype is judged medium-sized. In nucleotides, the CDR3 is TGTGCCGCCAGCGGAGGAAAAACTAGCACAGATACGCAGTATTTT. Protein sequence: CAASGGKTSTDTQYF. The V and J genes are TRBV2 and TRBJ2-3; TRBD2 is a possible D gene (5 bases). The V gene lost 11 bases and the J gene lost 0 bases, with 18 bases spanning the gap. From germline, CDR1 is SNHLY and CDR2 FYNNEI. The CDR3 is 15 amino acids.

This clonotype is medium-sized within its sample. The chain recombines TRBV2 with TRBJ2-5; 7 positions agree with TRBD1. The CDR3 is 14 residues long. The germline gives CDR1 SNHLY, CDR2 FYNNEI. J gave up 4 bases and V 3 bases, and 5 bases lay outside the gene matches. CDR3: CASSEPGGRETQYF. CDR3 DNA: TGTGCCAGCAGTGAGCCAGGGGGTAGAGAGACCCAGTACTTC.

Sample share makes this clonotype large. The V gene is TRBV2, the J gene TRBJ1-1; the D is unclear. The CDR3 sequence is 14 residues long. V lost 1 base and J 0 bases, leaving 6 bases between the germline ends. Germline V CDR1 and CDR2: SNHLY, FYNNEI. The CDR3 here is CASSEDSMNTEAFF. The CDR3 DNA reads TGTGCCAGCAGTGAAGACAGCATGAACACTGAAGCTTTCTTT.

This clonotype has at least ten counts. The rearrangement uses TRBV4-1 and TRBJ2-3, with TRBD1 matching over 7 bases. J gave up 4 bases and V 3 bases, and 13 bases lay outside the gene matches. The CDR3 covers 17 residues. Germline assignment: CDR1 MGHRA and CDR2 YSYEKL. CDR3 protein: CASSHDTAGGAADTQYF. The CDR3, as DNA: TGCGCCAGCAGCCACGACACCGCAGGGGGTGCCGCAGATACGCAGTATTTT.

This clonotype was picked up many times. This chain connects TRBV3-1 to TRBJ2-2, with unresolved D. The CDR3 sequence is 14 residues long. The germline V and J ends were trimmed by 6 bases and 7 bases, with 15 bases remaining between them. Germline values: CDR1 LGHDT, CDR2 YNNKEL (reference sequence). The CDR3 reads CASSLVPGGGELFF. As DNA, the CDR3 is TGTGCCAGCAGTCTTGTCCCGGGCGGCGGGGAGCTGTTTTTT.

The CDR3 DNA sequence: TGTGCCAGCAGTGAAATGGGGGAGGGCCGCAATGAGCAGTTCTTC. The encoded protein is CASSEMGEGRNEQFF. This chain joins TRBV25-1 and TRBJ2-1; TRBD2 matches 7 bases. CDR1 and CDR2 (germline): MGHDK, SYGVNS. The CDR3 has 15 amino acids. J lost 6 bases, V lost 2 bases, and 7 bases had no gene match.

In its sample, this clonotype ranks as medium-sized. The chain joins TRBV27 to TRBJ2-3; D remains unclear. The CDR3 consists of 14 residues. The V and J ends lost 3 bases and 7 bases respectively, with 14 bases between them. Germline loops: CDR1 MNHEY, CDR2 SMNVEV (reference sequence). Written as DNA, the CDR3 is TGTGCCAGCAGTTTTGGTGGCCTCAGATATACGCAGTATTTT. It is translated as CASSFGGLRYTQYF.

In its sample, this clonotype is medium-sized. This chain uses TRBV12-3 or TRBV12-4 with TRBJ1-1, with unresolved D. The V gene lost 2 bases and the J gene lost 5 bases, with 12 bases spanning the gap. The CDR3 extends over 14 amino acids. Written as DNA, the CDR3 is TGTGCCAGCAGTTTAACCGGACGAGGGACTGAAGCTTTCTTT. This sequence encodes CASSLTGRGTEAFF.

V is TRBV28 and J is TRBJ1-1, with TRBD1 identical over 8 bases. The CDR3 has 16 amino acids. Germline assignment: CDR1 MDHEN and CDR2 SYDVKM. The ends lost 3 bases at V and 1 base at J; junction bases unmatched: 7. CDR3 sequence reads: CASSLGQASPNTEAFF. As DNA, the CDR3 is TGTGCCAGCAGTTTGGGACAGGCCTCGCCGAACACTGAAGCTTTCTTT.

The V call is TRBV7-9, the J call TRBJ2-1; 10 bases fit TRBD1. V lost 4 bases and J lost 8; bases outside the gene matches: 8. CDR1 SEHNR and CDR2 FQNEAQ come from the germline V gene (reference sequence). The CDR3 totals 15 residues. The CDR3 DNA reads TGTGCCAGCAGCTCCTCACCGGGACAGGGGTATGAGCAGTTCTTC. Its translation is CASSSSPGQGYEQFF.

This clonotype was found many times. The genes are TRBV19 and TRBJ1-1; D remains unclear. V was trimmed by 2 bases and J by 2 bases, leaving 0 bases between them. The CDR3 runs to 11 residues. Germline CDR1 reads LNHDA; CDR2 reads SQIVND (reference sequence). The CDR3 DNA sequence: TGTGCCAGTAGTATAAACACTGAAGCTTTCTTT. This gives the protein CASSINTEAFF.

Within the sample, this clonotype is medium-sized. CDR3 in amino acids: CASRIHRVGELFF. The DNA for the CDR3 is TGTGCCAGCAGGATCCACAGGGTCGGGGAGCTGTTTTTT. The V call is TRBV28, the J call TRBJ2-2; D is perhaps TRBD1 (6 bases). The V gene's germline CDR1 is MDHEN and CDR2 SYDVKM. Trimming stripped 6 bases from V and 7 bases from J, with 12 bases between. The CDR3 extends over 13 amino acids.

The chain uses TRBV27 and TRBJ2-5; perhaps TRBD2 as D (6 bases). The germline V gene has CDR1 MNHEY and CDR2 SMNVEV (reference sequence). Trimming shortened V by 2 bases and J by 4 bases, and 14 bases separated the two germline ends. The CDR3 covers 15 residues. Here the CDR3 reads CASSLGAGIGETQYF. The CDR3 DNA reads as TGTGCCAGCAGTTTAGGGGCGGGAATTGGAGAGACCCAGTACTTC.

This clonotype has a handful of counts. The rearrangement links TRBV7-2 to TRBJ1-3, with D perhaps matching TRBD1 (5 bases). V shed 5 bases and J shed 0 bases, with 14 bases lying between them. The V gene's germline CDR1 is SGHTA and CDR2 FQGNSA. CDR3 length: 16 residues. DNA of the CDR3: TGTGCCAGCAGCCCACTTGGGCAGGGCTCTGGAAACACCATATATTTT. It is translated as CASSPLGQGSGNTIYF. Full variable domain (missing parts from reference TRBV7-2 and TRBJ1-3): GAGVSQSPSNKVTEKGKDVELRCDPISGHTALYWYRQSLGQGLEFLIYFQGNSAPDKSGLPSDRFSAERTGGSVSTLTIQRTQQEDSAVYLCASSPLGQGSGNTIYFGEGSWLTVV.